The 10 T cell receptor beta chains listed next were all sequenced from one sample in a study of blood T cell repertoires in COVID-19. Only in-frame clones appear in the TCRdb table, and some are missing; sequencing was by immunoSEQ multiplex PCR. This table has 150,000 to 200,000 clones, over 80% appearing once. The sequenced sample was peripheral blood. The receptors were gathered from a woman aged 40 to 50 with acute or convalescent COVID-19.

J is TRBJ2-7 and V is TRBV14, with 7 bases aligning to TRBD2. This CDR3 is built from 15 residues. Germline CDR1 is SGHDN and CDR2 is FVKESK. V lost 4 bases and J lost 4; bases outside the gene matches: 10. The CDR3 region is CASSPAGLSLYEQYF. The CDR3 DNA follows: TGTGCCAGCAGCCCAGCGGGACTATCCTTGTACGAGCAGTACTTC. Supplemented by reference TRBV14 and TRBJ2-7, the full variable domain reads EAGVTQFPSHSVIEKGQTVTLRCDPISGHDNLYWYRRVMGKEIKFLLHFVKESKQDESGMPNNRFLAERTGGTYSTLKVQPAELEDSGVYFCASSPAGLSLYEQYFGPGTRLTVT.

The rearrangement uses TRBV7-8 and TRBJ2-3; 12 bases line up with TRBD2. The CDR3 consists of 19 residues. Losses at the gene ends were 4 bases for V and 1 base for J; bases not matched to a gene: 12. CDR1 is SGHVS, CDR2 FQNEAQ, per germline. CDR3 DNA sequence: TGTGCCAGCAGCTCCTTACTAGCGGGGGGCCTTAGCGGCACAGATACGCAGTATTTT. Encoded protein: CASSSLLAGGLSGTDTQYF.

The chain joins TRBV7-2 to TRBJ2-5, with 7 bases that match TRBD2. V shed 3 bases, J shed 4 bases, and the junction held 17 bases outside the gene matches. CDR3 length: 18 amino acids. The germline gives CDR1 SGHTA, CDR2 FQGNSA. The CDR3, as DNA: TGTGCCAGCAGCTTGATTCGACTAGCAGGGTCGGGGACAGAGACCCAGTACTTC. Translating gives CASSLIRLAGSGTETQYF. Full variable domain (remainder filled in from reference TRBV7-2 and TRBJ2-5): GAGVSQSPSNKVTEKGKDVELRCDPISGHTALYWYRQSLGQGLEFLIYFQGNSAPDKSGLPSDRFSAERTGGSVSTLTIQRTQQEDSAVYLCASSLIRLAGSGTETQYFGPGTRLLVL.

The rearrangement links TRBV4-1 to TRBJ1-2, with D maybe TRBD1 (6 bases). V was cut by 4 bases and J by 4 bases, with 22 bases left in between. The CDR3 is made up of 17 amino acids. Germline V lookup: CDR1 MGHRA, CDR2 YSYEKL. CDR3 nucleotide sequence: TGCGCCAGCAGCCGAGAACACCCCGGGGGGCAGGCCTATGGCTACACCTTC. This codes for CASSREHPGGQAYGYTF.

This clone was picked up a small number of times. V and J are TRBV6-5 and TRBJ1-2; no clear D gene. Germline CDR1 is MNHEY and CDR2 is SVGAGI. The CDR3 consists of 14 residues. Trimming shortened V by 5 bases and J by 7 bases, and 17 bases separated the two germline ends. The CDR3 protein is CASSNPTGSGGYTF. The CDR3 DNA reads TGTGCCAGCAGTAACCCGACCGGGTCGGGTGGCTACACCTTC.

This clone was detected only once. In DNA, the CDR3 is TGTGCCAGTAGTTATCCAGGACAGGTCGGAGCCCAGTACTTC. This gives the protein CASSYPGQVGAQYF. The chain carries TRBV19 and TRBJ2-5, with 7 nucleotides matching TRBD1. Germline V gives CDR1 LNHDA, CDR2 SQIVND (reference sequence). This CDR3 has 14 residues. After removal of 5 bases from V and 9 bases from J, the junction contained 12 bases not matched to a gene.

In the case of this clone: Sequence at one end of the junction differs from germline and may be a read error. The V call is TRBV29-1, the J call TRBJ2-7; 9 nucleotides align to TRBD2. Germline CDR1 and CDR2: SQVTM and ANQGSEA. This CDR3 region has 13 residues. CDR3 amino acids: CSVGLAGSFEQYF. Here the CDR3 DNA reads TGCAGCGTTGGGCTAGCGGGATCCTTCGAGCAGTACTTC.

The chain joins TRBV11-2 to TRBJ2-1, with D possibly TRBD2 on 6 matching bases. With 3 bases removed from V and 9 bases from J, the gap between germline ends came to 9 bases. In germline, CDR1 is SGHAT, CDR2 FQNNGV. There are 12 residues in the CDR3. CDR3 sequence: CASSFWGVEQFF. The DNA of the CDR3 is TGTGCCAGCAGCTTTTGGGGGGTTGAGCAGTTCTTC.

The chain uses TRBV15 and TRBJ1-4, with D possibly matching TRBD1 (6 bases). The germline V gene encodes CDR1 LNHNV and CDR2 YYDKDF (reference sequence). The CDR3 runs to 15 residues. Between the trimmed V and J ends, which lost 8 bases and 1 base, there was a span of 14 bases. CDR3: CATLRGGGTNEKLFF. In DNA, the CDR3 is TGTGCCACCCTCAGAGGGGGGGGAACTAATGAAAAACTGTTTTTT.

The chain couples TRBV7-9 to TRBJ2-5; 7 bases line up with TRBD2. The germline CDR1 and CDR2 sequences are SEHNR and FQNEAQ (reference sequence). The V segment lost 5 bases and the J segment 4 bases; nucleotides outside the gene matches: 4. CDR3 length: 13 residues. CDR3 protein: CASSVGLVETQYF. The CDR3 region has the DNA TGTGCCAGCAGCGTCGGACTAGTAGAGACCCAGTACTTC.